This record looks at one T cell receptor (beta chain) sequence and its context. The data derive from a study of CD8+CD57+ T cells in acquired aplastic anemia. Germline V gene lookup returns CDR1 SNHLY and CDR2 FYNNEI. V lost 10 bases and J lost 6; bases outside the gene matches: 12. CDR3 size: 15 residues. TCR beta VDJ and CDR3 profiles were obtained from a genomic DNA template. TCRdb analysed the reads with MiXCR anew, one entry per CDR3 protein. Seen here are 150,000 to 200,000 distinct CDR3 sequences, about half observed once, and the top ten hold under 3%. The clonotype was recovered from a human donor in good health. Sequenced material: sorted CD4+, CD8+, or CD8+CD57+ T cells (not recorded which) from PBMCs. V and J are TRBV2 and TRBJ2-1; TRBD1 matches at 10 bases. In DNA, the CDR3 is TGTGCCAATGAACCGGGACAGGGGTCTGGCAATGAGCAGTTCTTC. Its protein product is CANEPGQGSGNEQFF.